This T cell receptor beta chain was found in a study of control samples from healthy donors and cancer patients. V lost 5 bases to trimming and J lost 10 bases, with 12 bases between them. The CDR3 extends over 11 amino acids. CDR1 and CDR2 from the germline V gene are SEHNR and FQNEAQ (reference sequence). Only in-frame clones appear in the TCRdb table, and some are missing; sequencing was by immunoSEQ multiplex PCR. Of roughly 120,000 clones detected, roughly 95% appear once; the ten largest clones hold approximately 4%. This sequence joins TRBV7-9 and TRBJ2-7; unclear D gene. Sequencing was performed on blood. This clonotype originated in a man in his thirties or forties in good health. The CDR3 reads CASSRGPEQYF. CDR3 DNA: TGTGCCAGCAGCCGAGGCCCGGAACAGTACTTC.